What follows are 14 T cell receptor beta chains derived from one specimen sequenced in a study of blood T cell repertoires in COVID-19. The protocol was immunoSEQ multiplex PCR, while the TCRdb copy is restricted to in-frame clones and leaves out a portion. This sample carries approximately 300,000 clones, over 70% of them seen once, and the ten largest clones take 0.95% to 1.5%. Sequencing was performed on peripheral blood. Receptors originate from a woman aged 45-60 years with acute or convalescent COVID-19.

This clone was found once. CDR3 loop: CASRPGQLNTGELFF. CDR3 nucleotide sequence: TGTGCCAGTAGGCCGGGACAGCTTAACACCGGGGAGCTGTTTTTT. This rearrangement joins TRBV19 to TRBJ2-2; TRBD1 agrees at 7 bases. V lost 6 bases and J lost 2; bases outside the gene matches: 6. CDR1 and CDR2 from the germline V gene are LNHDA and SQIVND (reference sequence). The length of the CDR3 is 15 residues.

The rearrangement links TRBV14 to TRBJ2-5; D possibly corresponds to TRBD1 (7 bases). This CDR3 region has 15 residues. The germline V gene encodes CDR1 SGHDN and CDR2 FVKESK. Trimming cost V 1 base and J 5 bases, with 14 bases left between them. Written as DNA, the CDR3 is TGTGCCAGCAGCCAAGGACGACAGGGAGGCGAGACCCAGTACTTC. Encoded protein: CASSQGRQGGETQYF.

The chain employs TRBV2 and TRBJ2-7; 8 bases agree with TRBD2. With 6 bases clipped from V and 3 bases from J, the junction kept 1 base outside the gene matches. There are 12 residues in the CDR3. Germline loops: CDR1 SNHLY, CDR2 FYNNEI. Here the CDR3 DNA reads TGTGCCAGCAGAGGGACTAGCTACGAGCAGTACTTC. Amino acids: CASRGTSYEQYF.

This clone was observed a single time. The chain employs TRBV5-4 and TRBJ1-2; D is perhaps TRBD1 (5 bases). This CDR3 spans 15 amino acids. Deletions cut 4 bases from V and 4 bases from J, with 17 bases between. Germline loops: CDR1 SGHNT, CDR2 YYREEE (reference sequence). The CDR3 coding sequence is TGTGCCAGCAGCCGGAGGGACGGGTCCTTCTATGGCTACACCTTC. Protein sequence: CASSRRDGSFYGYTF.

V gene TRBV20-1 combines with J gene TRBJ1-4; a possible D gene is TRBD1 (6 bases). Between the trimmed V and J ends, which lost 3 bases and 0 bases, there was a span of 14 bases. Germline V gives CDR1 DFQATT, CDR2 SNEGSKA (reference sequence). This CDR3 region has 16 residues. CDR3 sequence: CSASSGTPATNEKLFF. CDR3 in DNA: TGCAGTGCTAGTTCCGGGACACCAGCAACTAATGAAAAACTGTTTTTT.

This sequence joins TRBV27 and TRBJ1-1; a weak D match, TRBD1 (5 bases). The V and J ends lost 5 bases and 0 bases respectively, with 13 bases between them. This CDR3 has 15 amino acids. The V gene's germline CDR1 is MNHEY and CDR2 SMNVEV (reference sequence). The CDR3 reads CASSQMGGLNTEAFF. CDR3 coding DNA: TGTGCCAGCAGTCAAATGGGGGGATTGAACACTGAAGCTTTCTTT.

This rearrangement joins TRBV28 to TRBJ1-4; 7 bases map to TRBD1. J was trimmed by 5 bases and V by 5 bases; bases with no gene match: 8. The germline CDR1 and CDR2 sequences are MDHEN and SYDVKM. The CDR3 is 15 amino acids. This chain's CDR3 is CASSAPSGQNEKLFF. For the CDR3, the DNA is TGTGCCAGCAGTGCTCCCTCGGGACAGAATGAAAAACTGTTTTTT.

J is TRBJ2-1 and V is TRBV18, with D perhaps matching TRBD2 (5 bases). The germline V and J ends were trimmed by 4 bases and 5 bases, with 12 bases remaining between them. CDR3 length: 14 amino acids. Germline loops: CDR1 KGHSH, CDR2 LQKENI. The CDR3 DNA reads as TGTGCCAGCTCACGTCCAGGAGGTCACAATGAGCAGTTCTTC. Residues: CASSRPGGHNEQFF.

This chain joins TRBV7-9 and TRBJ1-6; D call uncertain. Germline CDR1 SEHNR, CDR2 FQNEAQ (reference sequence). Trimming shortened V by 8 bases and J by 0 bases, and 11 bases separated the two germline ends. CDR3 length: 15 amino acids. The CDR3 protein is CASSARSSYNSPLHF. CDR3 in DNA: TGTGCCAGCTCTGCCCGGAGCTCCTATAATTCACCCCTCCACTTT.

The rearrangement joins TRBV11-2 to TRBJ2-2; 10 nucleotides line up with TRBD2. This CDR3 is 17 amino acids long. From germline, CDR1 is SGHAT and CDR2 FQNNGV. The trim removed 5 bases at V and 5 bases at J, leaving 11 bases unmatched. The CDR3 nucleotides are TGTGCCAGCAGCCCCGCGGGGCTAGCGGGAGTTACCGGGGAGCTGTTTTTT. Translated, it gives CASSPAGLAGVTGELFF.

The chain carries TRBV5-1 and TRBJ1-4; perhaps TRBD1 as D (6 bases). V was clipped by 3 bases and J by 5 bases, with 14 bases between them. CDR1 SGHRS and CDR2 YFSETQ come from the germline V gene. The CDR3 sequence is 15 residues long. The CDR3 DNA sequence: TGCGCCAGCAGCTCTACGGACAGCCTAAATGAAAAACTGTTTTTT. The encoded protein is CASSSTDSLNEKLFF.

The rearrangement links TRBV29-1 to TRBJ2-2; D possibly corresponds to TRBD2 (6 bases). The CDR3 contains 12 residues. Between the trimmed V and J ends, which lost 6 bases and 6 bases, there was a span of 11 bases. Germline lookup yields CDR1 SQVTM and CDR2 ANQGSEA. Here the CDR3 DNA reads TGCAGCGTGGGGGGTTTCGCCGGGGAGCTGTTTTTT. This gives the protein CSVGGFAGELFF.

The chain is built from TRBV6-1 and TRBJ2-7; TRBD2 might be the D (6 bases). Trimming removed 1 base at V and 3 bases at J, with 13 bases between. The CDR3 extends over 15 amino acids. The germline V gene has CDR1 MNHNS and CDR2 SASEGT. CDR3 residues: CASSEGLAAFYEQYF. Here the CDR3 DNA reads TGTGCCAGCAGTGAAGGATTAGCGGCTTTCTACGAGCAGTACTTC.

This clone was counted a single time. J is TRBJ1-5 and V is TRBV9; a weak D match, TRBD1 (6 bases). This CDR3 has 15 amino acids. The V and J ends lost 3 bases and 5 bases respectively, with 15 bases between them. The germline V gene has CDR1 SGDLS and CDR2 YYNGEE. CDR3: CASSETLDSYQPQHF. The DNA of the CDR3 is TGTGCCAGCAGCGAGACCCTGGACAGCTATCAGCCCCAGCATTTT.